This entry lists 18 T cell receptor beta chains sequenced from one sample in a study of blood T cell repertoires in COVID-19. The protocol was immunoSEQ multiplex PCR, while the TCRdb copy is restricted to in-frame clones and leaves out a portion. Among roughly 290,000 clones listed, roughly 90% were seen once. Sequenced sample: peripheral blood. The source is a woman aged 30 to 39 with COVID-19, enrolled during active disease.

This clone was detected once. The V gene is TRBV7-9, the J gene TRBJ2-2; the D is unclear. V was cut by 0 bases and J by 0 bases, with 11 bases left in between. The CDR3 sequence is 17 residues long. The germline gives CDR1 SEHNR, CDR2 FQNEAQ (reference sequence). As DNA, the CDR3 is TGTGCCAGCAGCTTAGCGCGCGGTTCAGCGAACACCGGGGAGCTGTTTTTT. Translated: CASSLARGSANTGELFF. Full variable domain (remainder filled in from reference TRBV7-9 and TRBJ2-2): DTGVSQNPRHKITKRGQNVTFRCDPISEHNRLYWYRQTLGQGPEFLTYFQNEAQLEKSRLLSDRFSAERPKGSFSTLEIQRTEQGDSAMYLCASSLARGSANTGELFFGEGSRLTVL.

This clone occurred once. This chain uses TRBV2 with TRBJ2-7; 12 bases fit TRBD2. Germline V gene data show CDR1 as SNHLY and CDR2 as FYNNEI. This CDR3 comprises 14 residues. The V segment lost 5 bases and the J segment 6 bases; nucleotides outside the gene matches: 5. CDR3 sequence (DNA): TGTGCCAGCAGTTCTAGCGGGAGGGCGGTCGAGCAGTACTTC. Protein: CASSSSGRAVEQYF.

This chain joins TRBV28 and TRBJ1-3; TRBD1 agrees at 7 bases. Trimming at V came to 5 bases and at J to 1 base, leaving 14 bases not matched to a gene. This CDR3 has 18 residues. The germline CDR1 and CDR2 sequences are MDHEN and SYDVKM. In DNA, the CDR3 is TGTGCCAGCAGTCCTCCGGGACAGTTCTTCTTTTCTGGAAACACCATATATTTT. Encoded protein: CASSPPGQFFFSGNTIYF. Drawing the rest from reference TRBV28 and TRBJ1-3, the complete variable domain is DVKVTQSSRYLVKRTGEKVFLECVQDMDHENMFWYRQDPGLGLRLIYFSYDVKMKEKGDIPEGYSVSREKKERFSLILESASTNQTSMYLCASSPPGQFFFSGNTIYFGEGSWLTVV.

This clone was counted between two and nine times. This chain joins TRBV6-2 or TRBV6-3 and TRBJ1-1; 8 bases map to TRBD1. Germline CDR1 is MNHEY and CDR2 is SVGEGT. J was trimmed by 2 bases and V by 6 bases; bases with no gene match: 5. The CDR3 has 14 residues. CDR3 region: CASSTTGGNTEAFF. CDR3 nucleotide sequence: TGTGCCAGCAGCACCACAGGGGGTAACACTGAAGCTTTCTTT.

The count of this clone is one. The chain couples TRBV28 to TRBJ1-5; D perhaps matches TRBD1 (6 bases). The length of the CDR3 is 13 residues. V lost 8 bases and J 4 bases, leaving 12 bases between the germline ends. Germline CDR1 and CDR2: MDHEN and SYDVKM. CDR3 amino acids: CASAGTRNQPQHF. The CDR3 DNA reads as TGTGCCAGCGCCGGGACAAGAAATCAGCCCCAGCATTTT.

This clone was counted only a few times. J is TRBJ2-7 and V is TRBV5-4, with 8 positions matching TRBD2. The germline V gene encodes CDR1 SGHNT and CDR2 YYREEE (reference sequence). V was pared by 4 bases and J by 3 bases, with 9 bases of the junction left unmatched. The CDR3 sequence is 15 residues long. CDR3 nucleotides: TGTGCCAGCAGCCCCTCCGCGGGGGGCGTCTACGAGCAGTACTTC. Amino acids: CASSPSAGGVYEQYF.

The chain recombines TRBV7-9 with TRBJ1-1, with 7 bases that match TRBD1. V lost 2 bases to trimming and J lost 11 bases; unmatched junction nucleotides: 8. The length of the CDR3 is 13 residues. The germline V gene encodes CDR1 SEHNR and CDR2 FQNEAQ (reference sequence). CDR3 coding DNA: TGTGCCAGCAGCTTAAAAGTAACAGGGGAGGCTTTCTTT. It encodes CASSLKVTGEAFF. Full variable domain (rest looked up from reference TRBV7-9 and TRBJ1-1): DTGVSQNPRHKITKRGQNVTFRCDPISEHNRLYWYRQTLGQGPEFLTYFQNEAQLEKSRLLSDRFSAERPKGSFSTLEIQRTEQGDSAMYLCASSLKVTGEAFFGQGTRLTVV.

The chain has TRBV6-2 or TRBV6-3 and TRBJ1-2; D is perhaps TRBD1 (5 bases). Germline CDR1 is MNHEY and CDR2 is SVGEGT. The CDR3 runs 14 residues. V lost 0 bases to trimming and J lost 6 bases, with 11 bases between them. The CDR3 spells CASSYSTTGNGYTF. Here the CDR3 DNA reads TGTGCCAGCAGTTACTCCACTACAGGAAATGGCTACACCTTC.

This clone was seen more than once but under ten times. This chain uses TRBV5-4 with TRBJ2-7, with unresolved D. Per germline, CDR1 SGHNT and CDR2 YYREEE (reference sequence). Trimming pared 0 bases from V and 3 bases from J, leaving 4 bases between. This CDR3 spans 12 amino acids. Here the CDR3 DNA reads TGTGCCAGCAGCTTGGAGCGCTACGAGCAGTACTTC. Translated: CASSLERYEQYF. The complete variable domain, with remaining parts taken from reference TRBV5-4 and TRBJ2-7, reads ETGVTQSPTHLIKTRGQQVTLRCSSQSGHNTVSWYQQALGQGPQFIFQYYREEENGRGNFPPRFSGLQFPNYSSELNVNALELDDSALYLCASSLERYEQYFGPGTRLTVT.

V usage is TRBV6-5 and J usage is TRBJ1-2, with TRBD1 as a possible D gene (5 bases). V lost 0 bases, J lost 5 bases, and 10 bases lay in between. Germline V gene data show CDR1 as MNHEY and CDR2 as SVGAGI. The CDR3 extends over 14 amino acids. CDR3 residues: CASSYSYRNYGYTF. CDR3 DNA sequence: TGTGCCAGCAGTTACTCTTACAGGAATTATGGCTACACCTTC.

The chain recombines TRBV2 with TRBJ2-6, with 12 positions matching TRBD1. The CDR3 is made up of 16 amino acids. CDR1 and CDR2 (germline): SNHLY, FYNNEI. Germline trimming cut 4 bases from V and 4 bases from J; bases unmatched to any gene: 2. In nucleotides, the CDR3 is TGTGCCAGCAGTGGGGGACAGGGGGCCGGGGCCAACGTCCTGACTTTC. Residues: CASSGGQGAGANVLTF.

This chain links TRBV28 with TRBJ1-2, with TRBD1 matching over 10 bases. CDR3 length: 13 residues. The germline CDR1 and CDR2 sequences are MDHEN and SYDVKM. Trimming took 6 bases from V and 4 from J; bases not matched to a gene: 2. In nucleotides, the CDR3 is TGTGCCAGCAGCCGGGACAGGGGCTATGGCTACACCTTC. Translated: CASSRDRGYGYTF.

V usage is TRBV25-1 and J usage is TRBJ2-3; 7 nucleotides match TRBD1. V lost 5 bases, J lost 7 bases, and 12 bases stayed unmatched. Germline CDR1 and CDR2: MGHDK and SYGVNS. The CDR3 extends over 15 amino acids. CDR3 in amino acids: CASSSGTATFNTQYF. DNA of the CDR3: TGTGCCAGCAGTTCCGGGACAGCGACTTTTAATACGCAGTATTTT.

The rearrangement links TRBV6-5 to TRBJ1-1; D gene unclear. V shed 7 bases and J shed 0 bases, with 9 bases lying between them. The CDR3 contains 13 residues. CDR1 and CDR2 (germline): MNHEY, SVGAGI. The CDR3 nucleotides are TGTGCCAGCACCCCGGGTGTGAACACTGAAGCTTTCTTT. It specifies CASTPGVNTEAFF.

The chain uses TRBV11-2 and TRBJ1-2, with a tentative D call TRBD1 (5 bases). CDR3 length: 15 amino acids. V was pared by 0 bases and J by 2 bases, with 10 bases between. Germline CDR1 and CDR2: SGHAT and FQNNGV. The CDR3 sequence is CASSLEGPGNYGYTF. In nucleotides, the CDR3 is TGTGCCAGCAGCTTAGAAGGGCCAGGGAACTATGGCTACACCTTC. Looking up the rest from reference TRBV11-2 and TRBJ1-2 gives the full variable domain: EAGVAQSPRYKIIEKRQSVAFWCNPISGHATLYWYQQILGQGPKLLIQFQNNGVVDDSQLPKDRFSAERLKGVDSTLKIQPAKLEDSAVYLCASSLEGPGNYGYTFGSGTRLTVV.

The V and J genes are TRBV5-4 and TRBJ1-3; maybe TRBD1 (5 bases). Deletions cut 1 base from V and 2 bases from J, with 10 bases between. The length of the CDR3 is 15 residues. Germline values: CDR1 SGHNT, CDR2 YYREEE (reference sequence). The DNA of the CDR3 is TGTGCCAGCAGCTTGTGGGGCAGAGCTGGAAACACCATATATTTT. It codes for CASSLWGRAGNTIYF.

The CDR3 nucleotides are TGTGCCAGCAGTTACGCGGCGGGAGCCTTCGAGCAGTACTTC. This codes for CASSYAAGAFEQYF. The chain recombines TRBV6-2 or TRBV6-3 with TRBJ2-7; TRBD2 agrees at 7 bases. The CDR3 length is 14 residues. Per the germline V gene, CDR1 is MNHEY and CDR2 is SVGEGT. V lost 2 bases to trimming and J lost 6 bases; unmatched junction nucleotides: 7.

V usage is TRBV2 and J usage is TRBJ1-1; perhaps TRBD1 as D (6 bases). Between the trimmed V and J ends, which lost 4 bases and 1 base, there was a span of 7 bases. The CDR3 spans 13 residues. Germline values: CDR1 SNHLY, CDR2 FYNNEI. The DNA of the CDR3 is TGTGCCAGCAGTGCCAGGGGGAACACTGAAGCTTTCTTT. This codes for CASSARGNTEAFF.